Below, 15 T cell receptor beta chains from the same sample are listed, as sequenced in a study of neurological immune-mediated disorders. TCRdb reprocessed the 5' RACE reads via MiXCR and lists one record per CDR3 protein. The table records about 22,000 distinct CDR3 sequences, roughly 17% of them present only once. The sequencing sample was made of CD8+ T cells from blood. The receptors here all came from a woman between 18 and 29 years old with multiple sclerosis.

This clonotype has ten or more counts. A read error may produce the germline difference seen at one junction end. The V gene is TRBV12-3 or TRBV12-4, the J gene TRBJ2-4; maybe TRBD1 (6 bases). The CDR3 loop spans 12 amino acids. The chain's CDR3 is CASSHPTGSGVF. CDR3 coding DNA: TGTGCCAGCAGTCACCCGACAGGCTCGGGTGTCTTC.

This clonotype was recorded many times. For the CDR3, the DNA is TGTGCCAGCAGCCCAGACAGGGCGAACTACAATGAGCAGTTCTTC. This gives the protein CASSPDRANYNEQFF. The chain is built from TRBV7-9 and TRBJ2-1, with 7 bases identical to TRBD1. The germline gives CDR1 SEHNR, CDR2 FQNEAQ (reference sequence). The CDR3 is 15 amino acids. V lost 5 bases to trimming and J lost 3 bases; unmatched junction nucleotides: 7.

Ten or more counts support this clonotype. V usage is TRBV2 and J usage is TRBJ2-7; 8 bases are a match to TRBD1. There are 15 residues in the CDR3. J was trimmed by 3 bases and V by 5 bases; bases with no gene match: 9. Germline assignment: CDR1 SNHLY and CDR2 FYNNEI. The CDR3 nucleotides are TGTGCCAGCAGTACCGGGACAGGTAACCTCTACGAGCAGTACGTC. Its protein product is CASSTGTGNLYEQYV.

This clonotype is judged medium-sized (0.01 to 0.1%). CDR3 nucleotides: TGTGCCAGCATAGGTCCCGGGACAGACTATGGCTACACCTTC. Translation gives CASIGPGTDYGYTF. The chain uses TRBV25-1 and TRBJ1-2, with 7 bases that match TRBD1. This CDR3 comprises 14 residues. Germline V gene sequence: CDR1 MGHDK, CDR2 SYGVNS. V trimming: 7 bases; J trimming: 3 bases; junction bases outside the gene matches: 8.

In this sample, this clonotype turned up many times. The rearrangement links TRBV6-7 to TRBJ2-7, with unresolved D. TRBV6-7 is labeled an ORF, and its function is uncertain. V was shortened by 8 bases and J by 3 bases, with 11 bases between the two germline ends. CDR3 length: 12 residues. The CDR3, as DNA: TGTGCCAGCCCTCGGGCTGGCTACGAGCAGTACGTC. Amino acids: CASPRAGYEQYV.

This clonotype came up a few times. The chain carries TRBV5-1 and TRBJ1-6; D is ambiguous. This CDR3 comprises 14 residues. Germline CDR1 reads SGHRS; CDR2 reads YFSETQ. Trimming shortened V by 3 bases and J by 4 bases, and 8 bases separated the two germline ends. The CDR3 reads CASSSEIYNSPLHF. The CDR3 DNA reads TGCGCCAGCAGCTCTGAGATATATAATTCACCCCTCCACTTT.

The table lists this clonotype with many counts. The rearrangement uses TRBV3-1 and TRBJ2-1, with unresolved D. This CDR3 is 12 amino acids long. CDR1 is LGHDT and CDR2 is YNNKEL in the germline V gene (reference sequence). V was shortened by 0 bases and J by 8 bases, with 5 bases between the two germline ends. The CDR3 DNA follows: TGTGCCAGCAGCCAAGATTCGGATGAGCAGTTCTTC. Translating it yields CASSQDSDEQFF.

This clonotype has at least ten counts. The J gene is TRBJ1-2, the V gene TRBV2, with no clear D. CDR1 is SNHLY, CDR2 FYNNEI, per germline. Between the trimmed V and J ends, which lost 5 bases and 3 bases, there was a span of 10 bases. This CDR3 has 13 residues. CDR3 DNA sequence: TGTGCCAGCAGTTCAGATTTCGACTATGGCTACACCTTC. It codes for CASSSDFDYGYTF. The entire variable domain, with the rest obtained from reference TRBV2 and TRBJ1-2, is as follows: EPEVTQTPSHQVTQMGQEVILRCVPISNHLYFYWYRQILGQKVEFLVSFYNNEISEKSEIFDDQFSVERPDGSNFTLKIRSTKLEDSAMYFCASSSDFDYGYTFGSGTRLTVV.

J is TRBJ1-3 and V is TRBV18; D possibly corresponds to TRBD1 (5 bases). Germline V gene lookup returns CDR1 KGHSH and CDR2 LQKENI. Trimming removed 2 bases from V and 4 bases from J, with 18 bases in between. CDR3 length equals 17 residues. CDR3 sequence: CASSPNPARTTGNTIYF. The CDR3 DNA follows: TGTGCCAGCTCACCAAACCCGGCGCGGACAACGGGAAACACCATATATTTT. The entire variable domain, with the rest obtained from reference TRBV18 and TRBJ1-3, is as follows: NAGVMQNPRHLVRRRGQEARLRCSPMKGHSHVYWYRQLPEEGLKFMVYLQKENIIDESGMPKERFSAEFPKEGPSILRIQQVVRGDSAAYFCASSPNPARTTGNTIYFGEGSWLTVV.

This clonotype was seen many times. The gene calls are TRBV9 and TRBJ1-1; TRBD1 aligns across 9 bases. The CDR3 spans 16 residues. CDR1 is SGDLS and CDR2 is YYNGEE in the germline V gene. V shed 1 base and J 4 bases; nucleotides not matched to a gene: 8. The CDR3 sequence is CASSVSRDREGTEAFF. The CDR3 DNA reads as TGTGCCAGCAGCGTAAGCAGGGACAGGGAGGGCACTGAAGCTTTCTTT.

This clonotype occurred many times. The V gene is TRBV15, the J gene TRBJ2-1, with D perhaps being TRBD1 or TRBD2 (5 bases each). This CDR3 is 14 amino acids long. Germline-derived CDR1 and CDR2 are LNHNV and YYDKDF (reference sequence). The germline V and J ends were trimmed by 1 base and 9 bases, with 13 bases remaining between them. Written as DNA, the CDR3 is TGTGCCACCAGCAGAGTTGGCAGGGCGGGTGAGCAGTTCTTC. Its translation: CATSRVGRAGEQFF. Variable domain in full (rest from reference TRBV15 and TRBJ2-1): DAMVIQNPRYQVTQFGKPVTLSCSQTLNHNVMYWYQQKSSQAPKLLFHYYDKDFNNEADTPDNFQSRRPNTSFCFLDIRSPGLGDTAMYLCATSRVGRAGEQFFGPGTRLTVL.

This clonotype was seen many times. The J gene is TRBJ2-6, the V gene TRBV7-8, with no clear D. V lost 5 bases and J 2 bases, leaving 25 bases between the germline ends. CDR1 SGHVS and CDR2 FQNEAQ come from the germline V gene. The CDR3 is 20 amino acids. This CDR3 reads CASSMYFRRGFRAGANVLTF. The CDR3 DNA reads TGTGCCAGCAGCATGTACTTTCGCCGTGGCTTCCGCGCTGGGGCCAACGTCCTGACTTTC. The full variable domain, its missing parts supplied by reference TRBV7-8 and TRBJ2-6, is GAGVSQSPRYKVAKRGQDVALRCDPISGHVSLFWYQQALGQGPEFLTYFQNEAQLDKSGLPSDRFFAERPEGSVSTLKIQRTQQEDSAVYLCASSMYFRRGFRAGANVLTFGAGSRLTVL.

This clonotype was recorded at least ten times. The chain carries TRBV6-5 and TRBJ2-3, with D perhaps TRBD1 (6 bases). This CDR3 comprises 15 residues. Germline V gives CDR1 MNHEY, CDR2 SVGAGI. Trimming shortened V by 0 bases and J by 2 bases, and 9 bases separated the two germline ends. The CDR3 here is CASSYSPGATDTQYF. The DNA for the CDR3 is TGTGCCAGCAGTTACTCCCCAGGGGCCACAGATACGCAGTATTTT.

This clonotype was seen many times. The rearrangement links TRBV29-1 to TRBJ1-1, with TRBD1 as a possible D gene (6 bases). The CDR3 is 12 residues long. Germline V CDR1 and CDR2: SQVTM, ANQGSEA. Trimming took off 7 bases at V and 1 base at J, with 10 bases between the two ends. CDR3 bases: TGCAGCGGATCGACAGGGAACACTGAAGCTTTCTTT. Translated, it gives CSGSTGNTEAFF.

The gene calls are TRBV12-3 or TRBV12-4 and TRBJ2-1, with 7 bases identical to TRBD2. V trimming: 6 bases; J trimming: 0 bases; junction bases outside the gene matches: 5. CDR3 length equals 15 residues. CDR3 nucleotides: TGTGCCAGCAGCTCGGGACTAAGCTCCTACAATGAGCAGTTCTTC. Encoded protein: CASSSGLSSYNEQFF.